The 17 T cell receptor beta chains presented below share a single source sample, sequenced in a study of blood T cell repertoires in COVID-19. Some clones are missing from TCRdb's copy, which holds only in-frame ones; the method was immunoSEQ multiplex PCR. The table lists around 230,000 clones, 83% of them singletons. Material: peripheral blood. The receptors here all came from a woman between 40 and 55 years old with active or convalescent COVID-19.

This chain links TRBV29-1 with TRBJ1-2; TRBD1 matches at 8 bases. V shed 3 bases and J 5 bases; nucleotides not matched to a gene: 23. The CDR3 spans 19 residues. Germline-derived CDR1 and CDR2 are SQVTM and ANQGSEA. The CDR3 is CSVDLNPGTGQFRGYGYTF. CDR3 nucleotide sequence: TGCAGCGTTGACCTAAATCCCGGGACAGGCCAATTCCGCGGATATGGCTACACCTTC.

The J gene is TRBJ2-5, the V gene TRBV24-1, with a weak D call TRBD2 (7 bases). CDR1 is KGHDR, CDR2 SFDVKD, per germline. Trimming removed 6 bases from V and 1 base from J, with 17 bases in between. This CDR3 contains 16 residues. This chain's CDR3 is CATSQGGGPLQETQYF. The CDR3 DNA sequence: TGTGCCACCAGTCAAGGGGGGGGGCCGCTCCAAGAGACCCAGTACTTC.

Only one count was recorded for this clone. The V and J genes are TRBV28 and TRBJ2-7, with 10 nucleotides matching TRBD2. The germline gives CDR1 MDHEN, CDR2 SYDVKM. Trimming cost V 4 bases and J 3 bases; bases outside gene matches: 6. The CDR3 consists of 15 residues. The CDR3 nucleotides read TGTGCCAGCAGTTCCGGACTAGCGGACCACTACGAGCAGTACTTC. Translating gives CASSSGLADHYEQYF.

V usage is TRBV20-1 and J usage is TRBJ1-1, with TRBD1 matching 11 bases. In germline, CDR1 is DFQATT, CDR2 SNEGSKA (reference sequence). There are 14 residues in the CDR3. V lost 3 bases and J lost 7; bases outside the gene matches: 7. The CDR3 reads CSASRTGGLGEAFF. CDR3 nucleotides: TGCAGTGCTAGTAGGACAGGGGGCCTCGGTGAAGCTTTCTTT.

The genes are TRBV30 and TRBJ1-2, with D possibly being TRBD1 (5 bases). In germline, CDR1 is GTSNPN, CDR2 SVGIG (reference sequence). The CDR3 totals 14 residues. The V gene lost 0 bases and the J gene lost 12 bases, with 20 bases spanning the gap. The chain's CDR3 is CAWSVLSLAGAHTF. The CDR3 DNA reads TGTGCCTGGAGTGTACTCTCCCTGGCTGGGGCCCACACCTTC.

J is TRBJ1-1 and V is TRBV27; D may be TRBD1 (5 bases). Trimming took off 4 bases at V and 5 bases at J, with 17 bases between the two ends. This CDR3 contains 15 residues. Germline V gene lookup returns CDR1 MNHEY and CDR2 SMNVEV (reference sequence). The CDR3 protein is CASSSAGDLRTEAFF. CDR3 bases: TGTGCCAGCAGTTCGGCCGGGGACTTGAGAACTGAAGCTTTCTTT.

This clone has just one count. This rearrangement joins TRBV24-1 to TRBJ2-7; TRBD1 aligns across 7 bases. The CDR3 has 12 residues. V shed 9 bases, J shed 6 bases, and the junction held 7 bases outside the gene matches. Germline CDR1 KGHDR, CDR2 SFDVKD. The CDR3 is CATSRQGGEQYF. In nucleotides, the CDR3 is TGTGCCACCTCCAGACAGGGTGGCGAGCAGTACTTC.

This chain uses TRBV11-3 with TRBJ1-1; D might be TRBD1 (5 bases). This CDR3 contains 15 residues. V lost 3 bases, J lost 5 bases, and 16 bases lay in between. Germline assignment: CDR1 SGHNT and CDR2 YENEEA. DNA of the CDR3: TGTGCCAGCAGCTTGGCGGGGTGGGGGAGGACTGAAGCTTTCTTT. Its translation is CASSLAGWGRTEAFF. Combining the CDR3 with reference TRBV11-3 and TRBJ1-1 gives the whole variable domain EAGVVQSPRYKIIEKKQPVAFWCNPISGHNTLYWYLQNLGQGPELLIRYENEEAVDDSQLPKDRFSAERLKGVDSTLKIQPAELGDSAVYLCASSLAGWGRTEAFFGQGTRLTVV.

V usage is TRBV25-1 and J usage is TRBJ1-2; 7 nucleotides match TRBD1. V lost 7 bases to trimming and J lost 5 bases; unmatched junction nucleotides: 10. The CDR3 loop spans 14 amino acids. Per the germline V gene, CDR1 is MGHDK and CDR2 is SYGVNS. CDR3 region: CASTAPGGVYGYTF. For the CDR3, the DNA is TGTGCCAGCACTGCCCCAGGGGGAGTGTATGGCTACACCTTC.

The gene calls are TRBV20-1 and TRBJ2-1; perhaps TRBD1 as D (6 bases). Trimming removed 3 bases at V and 5 bases at J, with 17 bases between. The CDR3 totals 15 residues. Germline CDR1 reads DFQATT; CDR2 reads SNEGSKA (reference sequence). CDR3 sequence reads: CSASFRKAGDNEQFF. For the CDR3, the DNA is TGCAGTGCTAGTTTTAGAAAGGCAGGGGACAATGAGCAGTTCTTC.

J is TRBJ2-1 and V is TRBV2; TRBD2 agrees at 14 bases. Germline V gives CDR1 SNHLY, CDR2 FYNNEI. The CDR3 totals 16 residues. V shed 7 bases and J 7 bases; nucleotides not matched to a gene: 9. The CDR3 loop is CASNAFGTSGRNEQFF. The CDR3 DNA follows: TGTGCCAGCAACGCGTTCGGGACTAGCGGGAGAAATGAGCAGTTCTTC.

V gene TRBV14 combines with J gene TRBJ2-7, with D possibly TRBD1 on 5 matching bases. The CDR3 has 14 amino acids. V was trimmed by 1 base and J by 6 bases, leaving 13 bases between them. From germline, CDR1 is SGHDN and CDR2 FVKESK. Here the CDR3 reads CASSQVAGSGEQYF. In nucleotides, the CDR3 is TGTGCCAGCAGCCAAGTGGCAGGGTCTGGCGAGCAGTACTTC.

The chain employs TRBV24-1 and TRBJ2-1; D is perhaps TRBD2 (6 bases). Trimming removed 0 bases at V and 9 bases at J, with 17 bases between. The CDR3 length is 16 residues. The germline gives CDR1 KGHDR, CDR2 SFDVKD. The CDR3 region has the DNA TGTGCCACCAGTGATTTGTTATATCAGGGAGGCACTGAGCAGTTCTTC. Its protein is CATSDLLYQGGTEQFF.

The chain is built from TRBV5-1 and TRBJ1-1; no firm D call. Germline V lookup: CDR1 SGHRS, CDR2 YFSETQ. Trimming pared 1 base from V and 1 base from J, leaving 8 bases between. This CDR3 spans 14 amino acids. The CDR3: CASSLLAENTEAFF. In DNA form, the CDR3 reads TGCGCCAGCAGCTTGTTGGCGGAGAACACTGAAGCTTTCTTT.

This clone was seen a few times. This chain's CDR3 is CAITNGGSDYGYTF. Written as DNA, the CDR3 is TGTGCCATCACTAACGGGGGATCGGACTATGGCTACACCTTC. The chain couples TRBV10-3 to TRBJ1-2, with D maybe TRBD1 (5 bases). The germline V gene encodes CDR1 ENHRY and CDR2 SYGVKD. The CDR3 sequence is 14 residues long. Between the trimmed V and J ends, which lost 7 bases and 3 bases, there was a span of 15 bases.

The chain employs TRBV6-6 and TRBJ1-5, with D hard to call. The CDR3 sequence is 15 residues long. The V and J ends lost 7 bases and 0 bases respectively, with 13 bases between them. Germline V gene data show CDR1 as MNHNY and CDR2 as SVGAGI (reference sequence). This chain's CDR3 is CASNPRGLSNQPQHF. The CDR3, as DNA: TGTGCCAGCAACCCAAGAGGACTTAGCAATCAGCCCCAGCATTTT.

The CDR3 loop is CASSEDRDDSPLHF. CDR3 sequence (DNA): TGTGCCAGCAGTGAAGACAGGGACGATTCACCCCTCCACTTT. The rearrangement links TRBV28 to TRBJ1-6; 7 bases agree with TRBD1. This CDR3 has 14 amino acids. Germline assignment: CDR1 MDHEN and CDR2 SYDVKM. V shed 5 bases and J 8 bases; nucleotides not matched to a gene: 6.